Detailed here is one TCR beta chain. What it binds is not known. Germline CDR1 and CDR2: MDHEN and SYDVKM. V dropped 7 bases and J dropped 9 bases, with 16 bases sitting between them. This CDR3 has 13 residues. This entry is derived from a study of OX40 agonist ivuxolimab in advanced cancers. The overall study: Partial responses were seen in three patients, one with hepatocellular carcinoma and two with cutaneous melanoma. Notes on the study in general: At 0.1 to 3.0 mg/kg, clonal expansion of CD4+ and CD8+ blood T cells had occurred by week 6.

TCRdb keeps only in-frame clones here, not all; method: immunoSEQ multiplex PCR. The top ten clones hold around 0.18% of a sample with more than 95,000 clones, around 94% of them seen once. V is TRBV28 and J is TRBJ2-1, with a possible D match to TRBD1 (6 bases). This receptor was obtained from an adult with an advanced solid tumor such as melanoma, head and neck, liver or kidney cancer. This specimen consisted of CD4+ or CD8+ T cells sorted from blood, obtained in a trial of the OX40 agonist ivuxolimab. The CDR3 DNA is TGTGCCAGCACCCTAAACAGGGTCCGTGAGCAGTTCTTC. Residues: CASTLNRVREQFF.